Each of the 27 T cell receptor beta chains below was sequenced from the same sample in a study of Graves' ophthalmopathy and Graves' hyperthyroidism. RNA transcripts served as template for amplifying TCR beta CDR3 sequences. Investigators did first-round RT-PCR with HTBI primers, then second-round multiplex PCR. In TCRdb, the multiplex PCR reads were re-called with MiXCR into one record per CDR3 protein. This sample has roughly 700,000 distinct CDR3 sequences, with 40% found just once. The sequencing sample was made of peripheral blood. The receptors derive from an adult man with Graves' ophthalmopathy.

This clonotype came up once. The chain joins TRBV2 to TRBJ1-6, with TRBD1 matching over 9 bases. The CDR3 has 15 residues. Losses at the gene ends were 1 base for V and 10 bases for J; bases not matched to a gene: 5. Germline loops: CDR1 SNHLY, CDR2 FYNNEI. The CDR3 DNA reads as TGTGCCAGCAGTGAAGTCGGACAGGGGTGGTCACCCCTCCACTTT. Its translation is CASSEVGQGWSPLHF.

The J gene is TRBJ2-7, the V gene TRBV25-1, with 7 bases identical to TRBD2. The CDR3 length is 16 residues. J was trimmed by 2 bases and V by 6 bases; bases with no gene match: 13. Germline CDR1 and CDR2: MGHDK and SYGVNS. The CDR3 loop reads CASSSPGGEKPYEQYF. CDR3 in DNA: TGTGCCAGCAGCTCCCCTGGGGGGGAGAAACCCTACGAGCAGTACTTC.

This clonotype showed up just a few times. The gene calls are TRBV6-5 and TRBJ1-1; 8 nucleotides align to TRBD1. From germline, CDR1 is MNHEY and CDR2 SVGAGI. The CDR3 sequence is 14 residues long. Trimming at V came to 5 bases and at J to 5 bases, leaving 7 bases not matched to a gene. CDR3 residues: CASSVAGGSTEAFF. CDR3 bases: TGTGCCAGCAGTGTGGCAGGGGGCTCAACTGAAGCTTTCTTT.

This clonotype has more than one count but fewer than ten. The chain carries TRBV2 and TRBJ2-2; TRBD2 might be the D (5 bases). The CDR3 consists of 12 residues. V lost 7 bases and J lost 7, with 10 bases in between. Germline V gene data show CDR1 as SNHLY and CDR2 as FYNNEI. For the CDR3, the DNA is TGTGCCAGCATAAGAGGGAGCGGGGAGCTGTTTTTT. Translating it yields CASIRGSGELFF.

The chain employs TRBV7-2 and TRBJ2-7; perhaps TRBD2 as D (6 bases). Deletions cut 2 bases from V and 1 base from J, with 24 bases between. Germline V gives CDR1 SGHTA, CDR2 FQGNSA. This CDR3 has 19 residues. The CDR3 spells CASSLSSIGRGRMSYEQYF. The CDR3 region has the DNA TGTGCCAGCAGCTTATCCAGTATCGGGCGGGGACGGATGTCCTACGAGCAGTACTTC.

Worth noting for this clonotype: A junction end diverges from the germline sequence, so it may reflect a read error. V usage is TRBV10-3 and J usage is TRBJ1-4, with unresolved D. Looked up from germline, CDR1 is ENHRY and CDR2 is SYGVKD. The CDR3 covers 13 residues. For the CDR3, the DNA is TGTGCCAGCAGTTTAGAGGGTGAGGAAAAACTGTTTTTT. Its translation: CASSLEGEEKLFF.

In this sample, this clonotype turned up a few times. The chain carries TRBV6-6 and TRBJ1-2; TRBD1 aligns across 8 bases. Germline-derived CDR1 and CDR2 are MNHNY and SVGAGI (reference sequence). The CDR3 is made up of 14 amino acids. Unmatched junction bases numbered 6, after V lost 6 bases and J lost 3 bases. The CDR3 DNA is TGTGCCAGCAGCCCCAGGACAGGGTACTATGGCTACACCTTC. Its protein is CASSPRTGYYGYTF.

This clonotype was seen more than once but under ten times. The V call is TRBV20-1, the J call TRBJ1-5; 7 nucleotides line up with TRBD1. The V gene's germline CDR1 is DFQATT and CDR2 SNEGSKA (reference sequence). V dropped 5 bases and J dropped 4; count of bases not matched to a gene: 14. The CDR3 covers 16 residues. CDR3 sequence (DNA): TGCAGTGCTCCGAACGCTCAGGGGGGTTGGAATCAGCCCCAGCATTTT. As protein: CSAPNAQGGWNQPQHF.

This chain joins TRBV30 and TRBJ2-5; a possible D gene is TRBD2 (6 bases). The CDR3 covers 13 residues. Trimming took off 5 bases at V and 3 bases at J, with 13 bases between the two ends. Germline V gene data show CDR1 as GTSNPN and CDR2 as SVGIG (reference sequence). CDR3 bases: TGTGCCTGGTCCCGCCAGCGGGAAGAGACCCAGTACTTC. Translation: CAWSRQREETQYF.

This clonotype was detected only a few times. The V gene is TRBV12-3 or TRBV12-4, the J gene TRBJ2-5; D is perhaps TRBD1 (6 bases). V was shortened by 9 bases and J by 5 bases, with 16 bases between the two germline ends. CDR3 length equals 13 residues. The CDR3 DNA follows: TGTGCCAGTAAGAAGAACAGGGTTGAGACCCAGTACTTC. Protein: CASKKNRVETQYF.

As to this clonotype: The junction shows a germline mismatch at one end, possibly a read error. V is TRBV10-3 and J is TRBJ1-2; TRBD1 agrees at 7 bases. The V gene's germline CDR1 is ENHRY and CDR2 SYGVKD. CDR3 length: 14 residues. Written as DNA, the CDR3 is TGTGCCAGCAGTTACCCAGGGGGAATCTATGGCTACACCTTC. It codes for CASSYPGGIYGYTF.

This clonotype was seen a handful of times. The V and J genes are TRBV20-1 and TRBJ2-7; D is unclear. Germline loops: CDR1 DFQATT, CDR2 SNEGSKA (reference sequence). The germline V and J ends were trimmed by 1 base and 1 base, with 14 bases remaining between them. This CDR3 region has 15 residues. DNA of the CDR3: TGCAGTGCTAGAGTTCAGGACCTTACGTCCTACGAGCAGTACTTC. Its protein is CSARVQDLTSYEQYF.

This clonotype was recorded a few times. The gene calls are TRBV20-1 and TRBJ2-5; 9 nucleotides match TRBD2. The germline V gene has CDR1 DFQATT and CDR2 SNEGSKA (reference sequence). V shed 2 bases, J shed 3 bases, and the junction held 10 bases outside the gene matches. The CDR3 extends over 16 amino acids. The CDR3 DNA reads TGCAGTGCTAGACTAGCGGGATTCGGGGGAAAAGAGACCCAGTACTTC. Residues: CSARLAGFGGKETQYF.

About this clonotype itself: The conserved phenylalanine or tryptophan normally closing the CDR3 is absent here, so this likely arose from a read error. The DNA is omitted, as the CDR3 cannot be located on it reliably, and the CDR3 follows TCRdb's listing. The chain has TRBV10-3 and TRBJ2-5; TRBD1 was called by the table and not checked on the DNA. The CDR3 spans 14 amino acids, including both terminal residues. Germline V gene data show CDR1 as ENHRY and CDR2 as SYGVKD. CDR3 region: CAISGSPGTGRGGN.

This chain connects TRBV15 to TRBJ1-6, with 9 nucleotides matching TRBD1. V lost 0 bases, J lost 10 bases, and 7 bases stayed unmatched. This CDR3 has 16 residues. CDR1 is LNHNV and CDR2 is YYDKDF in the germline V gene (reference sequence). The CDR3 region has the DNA TGTGCCACCAGCAGAGACTTGGGGACAGGGTGGTCACCCCTCCACTTT. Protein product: CATSRDLGTGWSPLHF.

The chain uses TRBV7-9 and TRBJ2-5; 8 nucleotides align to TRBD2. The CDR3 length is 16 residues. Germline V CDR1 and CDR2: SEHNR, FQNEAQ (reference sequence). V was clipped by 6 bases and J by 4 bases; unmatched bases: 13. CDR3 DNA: TGTGCCAGCAGTCCCCAAGCGGGGGACAAAAGAGAGACCCAGTACTTC. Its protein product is CASSPQAGDKRETQYF.

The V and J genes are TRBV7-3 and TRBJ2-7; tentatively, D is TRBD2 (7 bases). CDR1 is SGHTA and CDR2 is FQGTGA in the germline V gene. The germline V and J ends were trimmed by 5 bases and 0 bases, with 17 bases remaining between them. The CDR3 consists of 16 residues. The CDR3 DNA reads TGTGCCAGCAGCGCTACGGGGGGCGGCAGCTCCTACGAGCAGTACTTC. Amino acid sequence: CASSATGGGSSYEQYF.

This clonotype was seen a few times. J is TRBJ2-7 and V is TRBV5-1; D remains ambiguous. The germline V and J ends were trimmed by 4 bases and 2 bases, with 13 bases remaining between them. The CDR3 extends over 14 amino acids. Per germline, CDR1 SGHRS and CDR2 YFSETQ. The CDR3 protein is CASSPQQTTYEQYF. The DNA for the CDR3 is TGCGCCAGCAGCCCGCAACAGACCACCTACGAGCAGTACTTC.

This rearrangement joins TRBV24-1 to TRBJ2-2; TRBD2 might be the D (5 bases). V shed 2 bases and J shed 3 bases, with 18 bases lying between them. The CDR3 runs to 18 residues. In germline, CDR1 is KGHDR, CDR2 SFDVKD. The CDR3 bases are TGTGCCACCAGTGATTCCCCATTTGAGGGCTTGCACACCGGGGAGCTGTTTTTT. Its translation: CATSDSPFEGLHTGELFF.

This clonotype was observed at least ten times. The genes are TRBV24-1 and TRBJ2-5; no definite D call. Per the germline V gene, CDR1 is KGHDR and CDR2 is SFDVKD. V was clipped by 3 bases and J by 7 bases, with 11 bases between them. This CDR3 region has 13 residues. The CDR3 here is CATSDGVGGTQYF. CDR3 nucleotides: TGTGCCACCAGTGATGGCGTAGGTGGGACCCAGTACTTC.

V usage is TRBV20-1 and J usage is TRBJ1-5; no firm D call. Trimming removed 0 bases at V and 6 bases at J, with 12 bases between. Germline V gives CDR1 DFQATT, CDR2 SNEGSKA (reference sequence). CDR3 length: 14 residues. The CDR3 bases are TGCAGTGCTAGAGATCCAGGAATGGGTCAGCCCCAGCATTTT. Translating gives CSARDPGMGQPQHF.

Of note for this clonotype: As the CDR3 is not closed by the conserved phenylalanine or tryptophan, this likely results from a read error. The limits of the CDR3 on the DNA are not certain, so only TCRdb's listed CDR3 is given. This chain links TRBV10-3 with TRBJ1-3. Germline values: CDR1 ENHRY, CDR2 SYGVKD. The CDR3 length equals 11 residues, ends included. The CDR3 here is CAISESSGRNT.

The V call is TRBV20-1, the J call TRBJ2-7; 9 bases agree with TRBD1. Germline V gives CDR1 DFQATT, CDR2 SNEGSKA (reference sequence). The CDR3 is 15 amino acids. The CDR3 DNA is TGCAGCCACTACCTCCGGGACAGGGAATTTCGGGGGCAGTACTTC. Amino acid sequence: CSHYLRDREFRGQYF.

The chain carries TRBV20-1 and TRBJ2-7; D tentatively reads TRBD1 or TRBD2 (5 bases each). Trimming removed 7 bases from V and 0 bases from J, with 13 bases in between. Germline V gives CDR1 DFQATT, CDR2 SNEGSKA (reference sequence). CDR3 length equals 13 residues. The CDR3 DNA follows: TGCAGTGTAGAGAGGGGAGACTCCTACGAGCAGTACTTC. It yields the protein CSVERGDSYEQYF.

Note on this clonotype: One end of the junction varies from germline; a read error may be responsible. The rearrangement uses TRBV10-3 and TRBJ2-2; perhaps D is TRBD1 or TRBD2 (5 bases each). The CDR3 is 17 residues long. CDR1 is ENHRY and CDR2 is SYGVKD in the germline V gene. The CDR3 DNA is TGTGCCAGCAGTGAAGGTTGGGGGAGCACGAACACCGGGGAGCTGTTTTTT. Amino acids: CASSEGWGSTNTGELFF.

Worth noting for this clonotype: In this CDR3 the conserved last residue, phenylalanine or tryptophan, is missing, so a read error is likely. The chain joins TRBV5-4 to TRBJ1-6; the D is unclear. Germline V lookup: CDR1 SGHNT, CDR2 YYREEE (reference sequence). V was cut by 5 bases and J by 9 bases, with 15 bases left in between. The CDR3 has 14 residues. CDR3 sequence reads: CASSLLGRGSPLHL. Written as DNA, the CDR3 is TGTGCCAGCAGTTTATTGGGCCGCGGTTCACCCCTCCACCTT.

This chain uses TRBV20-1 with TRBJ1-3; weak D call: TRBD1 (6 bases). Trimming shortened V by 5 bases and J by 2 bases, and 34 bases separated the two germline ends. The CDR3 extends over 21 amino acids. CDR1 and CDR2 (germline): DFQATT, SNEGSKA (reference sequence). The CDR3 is CSAASENDAGGRLFAGNTIYF. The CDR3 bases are TGCAGTGCTGCCAGTGAGAACGATGCCGGGGGGCGCCTTTTTGCTGGAAACACCATATATTTT.